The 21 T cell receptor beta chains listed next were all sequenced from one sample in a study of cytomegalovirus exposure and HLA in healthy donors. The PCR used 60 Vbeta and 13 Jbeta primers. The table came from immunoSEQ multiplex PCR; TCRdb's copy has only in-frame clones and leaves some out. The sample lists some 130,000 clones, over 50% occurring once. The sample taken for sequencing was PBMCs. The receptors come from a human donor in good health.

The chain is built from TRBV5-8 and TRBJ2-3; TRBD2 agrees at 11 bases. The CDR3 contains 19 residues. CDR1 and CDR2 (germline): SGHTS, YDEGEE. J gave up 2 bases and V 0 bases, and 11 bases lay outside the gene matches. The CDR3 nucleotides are TGTGCCAGCAGCTTGGTGGGCCTCACTAGCGGGAGTTACACAGATACGCAGTATTTT. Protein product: CASSLVGLTSGSYTDTQYF.

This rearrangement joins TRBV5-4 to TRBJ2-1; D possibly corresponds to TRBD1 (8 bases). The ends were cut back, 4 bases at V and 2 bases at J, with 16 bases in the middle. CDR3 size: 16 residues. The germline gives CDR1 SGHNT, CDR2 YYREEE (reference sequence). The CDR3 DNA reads TGTGCCAGCAGCCCAATTACAGGGGGGGCCTACAATGAGCAGTTCTTC. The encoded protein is CASSPITGGAYNEQFF.

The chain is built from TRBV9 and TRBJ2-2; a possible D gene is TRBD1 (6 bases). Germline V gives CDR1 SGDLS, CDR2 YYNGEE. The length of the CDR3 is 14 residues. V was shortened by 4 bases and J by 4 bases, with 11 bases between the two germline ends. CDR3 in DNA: TGTGCCAGCAGCCGACAGGTGGCCACCGGGGAGCTGTTTTTT. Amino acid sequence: CASSRQVATGELFF.

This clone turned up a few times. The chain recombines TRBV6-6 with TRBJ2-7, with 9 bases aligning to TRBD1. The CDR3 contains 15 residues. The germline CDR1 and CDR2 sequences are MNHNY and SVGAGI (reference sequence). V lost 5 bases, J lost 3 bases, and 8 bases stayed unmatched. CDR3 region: CASSAAGQGLYEQYF. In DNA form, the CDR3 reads TGTGCCAGCAGTGCCGCGGGACAGGGTCTCTACGAGCAGTACTTC.

The CDR3 spells CSVEENREFEQYF. Here the CDR3 DNA reads TGCAGCGTTGAAGAAAACAGGGAGTTCGAGCAGTACTTC. The chain carries TRBV29-1 and TRBJ2-7, with TRBD1 as a possible D gene (6 bases). CDR1 is SQVTM, CDR2 ANQGSEA, per germline. V lost 0 bases and J 6 bases, leaving 12 bases between the germline ends. The CDR3 loop spans 13 amino acids.

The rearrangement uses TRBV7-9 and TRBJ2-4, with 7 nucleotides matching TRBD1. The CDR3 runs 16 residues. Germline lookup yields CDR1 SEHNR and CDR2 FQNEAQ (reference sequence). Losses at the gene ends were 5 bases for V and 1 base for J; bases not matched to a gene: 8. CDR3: CASSPQGVWAKNIQYF. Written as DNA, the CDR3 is TGTGCCAGCAGCCCCCAGGGGGTATGGGCCAAAAACATTCAGTACTTC.

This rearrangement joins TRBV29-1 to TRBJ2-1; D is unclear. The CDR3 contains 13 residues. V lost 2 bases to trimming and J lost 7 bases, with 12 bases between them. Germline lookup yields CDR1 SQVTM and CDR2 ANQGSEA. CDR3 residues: CSVELEVVNEQFF. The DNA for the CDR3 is TGCAGCGTTGAACTAGAAGTGGTTAATGAGCAGTTCTTC.

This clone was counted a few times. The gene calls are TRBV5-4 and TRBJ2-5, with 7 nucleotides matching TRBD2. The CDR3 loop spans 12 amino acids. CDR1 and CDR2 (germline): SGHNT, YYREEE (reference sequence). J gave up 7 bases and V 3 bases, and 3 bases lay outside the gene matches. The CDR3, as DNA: TGTGCCAGCAGCTCGACGGGGGGGACCCAGTACTTC. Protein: CASSSTGGTQYF. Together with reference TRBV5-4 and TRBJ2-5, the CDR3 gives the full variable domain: ETGVTQSPTHLIKTRGQQVTLRCSSQSGHNTVSWYQQALGQGPQFIFQYYREEENGRGNFPPRFSGLQFPNYSSELNVNALELDDSALYLCASSSTGGTQYFGPGTRLLVL.

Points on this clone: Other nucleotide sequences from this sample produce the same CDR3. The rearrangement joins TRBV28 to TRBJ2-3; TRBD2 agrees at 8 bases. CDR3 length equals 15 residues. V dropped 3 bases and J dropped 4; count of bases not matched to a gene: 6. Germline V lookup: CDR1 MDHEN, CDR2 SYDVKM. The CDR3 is CASSFSSGSPDTQYF. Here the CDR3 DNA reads TGTGCCAGCAGTTTCTCCAGCGGGAGTCCAGATACGCAGTATTTT. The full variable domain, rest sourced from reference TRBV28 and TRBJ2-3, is DVKVTQSSRYLVKRTGEKVFLECVQDMDHENMFWYRQDPGLGLRLIYFSYDVKMKEKGDIPEGYSVSREKKERFSLILESASTNQTSMYLCASSFSSGSPDTQYFGPGTRLTVL.

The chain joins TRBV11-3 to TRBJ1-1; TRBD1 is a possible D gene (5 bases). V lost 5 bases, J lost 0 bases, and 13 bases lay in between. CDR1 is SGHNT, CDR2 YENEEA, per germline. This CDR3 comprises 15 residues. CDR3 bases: TGTGCCAGCAGCGCTGGGGGGTTTGTGAACACTGAAGCTTTCTTT. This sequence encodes CASSAGGFVNTEAFF.

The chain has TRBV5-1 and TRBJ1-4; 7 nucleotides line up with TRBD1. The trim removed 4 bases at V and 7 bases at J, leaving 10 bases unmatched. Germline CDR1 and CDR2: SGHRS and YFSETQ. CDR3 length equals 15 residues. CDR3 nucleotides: TGCGCCAGCAGCCCGACAGGGCTAGTCAGTGAAAAACTGTTTTTT. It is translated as CASSPTGLVSEKLFF.

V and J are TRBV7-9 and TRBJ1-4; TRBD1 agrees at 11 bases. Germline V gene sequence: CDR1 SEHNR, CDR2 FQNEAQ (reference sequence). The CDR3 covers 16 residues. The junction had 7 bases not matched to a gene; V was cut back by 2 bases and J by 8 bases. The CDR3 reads CASSLLDRGPEEKLFF. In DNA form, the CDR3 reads TGTGCCAGCAGCTTACTGGACAGGGGGCCGGAGGAAAAACTGTTTTTT.

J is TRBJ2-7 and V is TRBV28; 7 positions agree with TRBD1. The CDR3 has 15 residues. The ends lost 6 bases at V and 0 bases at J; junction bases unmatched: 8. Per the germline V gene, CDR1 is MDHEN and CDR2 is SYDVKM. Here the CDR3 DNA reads TGTGCCAGCAGCACACCAGGGGGTAGCTCCTACGAGCAGTACTTC. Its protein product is CASSTPGGSSYEQYF.

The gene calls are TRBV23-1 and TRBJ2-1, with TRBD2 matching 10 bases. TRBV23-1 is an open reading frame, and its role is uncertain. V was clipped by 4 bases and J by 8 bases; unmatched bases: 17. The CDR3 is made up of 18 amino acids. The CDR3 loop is CASSLPPGSSGSWYEQFF. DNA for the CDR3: TGCGCCAGCAGTCTTCCCCCCGGGTCTAGCGGGAGTTGGTATGAGCAGTTCTTC.

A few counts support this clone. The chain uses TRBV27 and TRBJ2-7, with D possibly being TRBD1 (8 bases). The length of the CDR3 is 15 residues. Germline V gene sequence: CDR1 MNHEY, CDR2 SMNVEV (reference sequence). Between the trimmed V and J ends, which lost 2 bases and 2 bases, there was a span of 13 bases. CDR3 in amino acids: CASSLSGTGPYEQYF. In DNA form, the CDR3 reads TGTGCCAGCAGTTTAAGCGGGACAGGTCCCTACGAGCAGTACTTC.

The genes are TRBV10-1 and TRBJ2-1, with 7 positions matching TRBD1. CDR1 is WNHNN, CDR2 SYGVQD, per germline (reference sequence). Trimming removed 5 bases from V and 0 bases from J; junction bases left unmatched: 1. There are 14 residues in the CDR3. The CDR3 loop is CASSPGGSYNEQFF. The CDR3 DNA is TGCGCCAGCAGTCCAGGGGGCTCCTACAATGAGCAGTTCTTC.

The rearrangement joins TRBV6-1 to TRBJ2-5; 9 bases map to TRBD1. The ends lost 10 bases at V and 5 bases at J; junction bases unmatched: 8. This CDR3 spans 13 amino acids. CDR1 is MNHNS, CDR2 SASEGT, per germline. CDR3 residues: CATSGTGKETQYF. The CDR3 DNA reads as TGTGCCACCTCGGGGACAGGGAAGGAGACCCAGTACTTC.

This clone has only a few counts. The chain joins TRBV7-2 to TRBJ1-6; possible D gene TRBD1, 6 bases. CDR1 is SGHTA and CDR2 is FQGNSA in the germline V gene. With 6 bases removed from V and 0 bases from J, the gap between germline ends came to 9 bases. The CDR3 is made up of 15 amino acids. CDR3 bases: TGTGCCAGCAGTTCGGACAGCTCCTATAATTCACCCCTCCACTTT. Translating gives CASSSDSSYNSPLHF.

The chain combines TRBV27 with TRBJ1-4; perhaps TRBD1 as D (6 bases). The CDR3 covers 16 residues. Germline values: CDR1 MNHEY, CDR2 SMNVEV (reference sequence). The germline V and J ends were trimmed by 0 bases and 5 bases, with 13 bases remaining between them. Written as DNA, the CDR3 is TGTGCCAGCAGTTTATCCCCGGGGGGCGCGAATGAAAAACTGTTTTTT. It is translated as CASSLSPGGANEKLFF.

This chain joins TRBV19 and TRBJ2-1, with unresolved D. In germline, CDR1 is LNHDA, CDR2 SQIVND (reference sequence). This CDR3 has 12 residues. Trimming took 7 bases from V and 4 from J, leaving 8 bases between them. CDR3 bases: TGTGCCAGTACCTCGGGTTACAATGAGCAGTTCTTC. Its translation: CASTSGYNEQFF. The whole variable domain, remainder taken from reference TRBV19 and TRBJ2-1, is DGGITQSPKYLFRKEGQNVTLSCEQNLNHDAMYWYRQDPGQGLRLIYYSQIVNDFQKGDIAEGYSVSREKKESFPLTVTSAQKNPTAFYLCASTSGYNEQFFGPGTRLTVL.

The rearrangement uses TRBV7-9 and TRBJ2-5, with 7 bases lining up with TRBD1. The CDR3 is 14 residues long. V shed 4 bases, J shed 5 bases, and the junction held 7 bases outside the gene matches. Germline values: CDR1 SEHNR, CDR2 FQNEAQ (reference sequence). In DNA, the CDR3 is TGTGCCAGCAGCTCAACCAGGGGGTTGGAGACCCAGTACTTC. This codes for CASSSTRGLETQYF.